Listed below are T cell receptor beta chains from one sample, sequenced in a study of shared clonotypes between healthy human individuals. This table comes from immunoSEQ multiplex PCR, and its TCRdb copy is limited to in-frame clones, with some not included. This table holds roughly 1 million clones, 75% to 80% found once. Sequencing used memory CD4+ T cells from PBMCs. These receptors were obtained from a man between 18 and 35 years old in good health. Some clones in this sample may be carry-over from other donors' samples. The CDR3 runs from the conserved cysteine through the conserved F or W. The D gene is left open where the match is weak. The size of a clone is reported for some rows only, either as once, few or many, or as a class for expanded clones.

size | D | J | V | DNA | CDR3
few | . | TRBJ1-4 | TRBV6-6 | TGTGCCAGCAGTTACTCGACAACAACTAATGAAAAACTGTTTTTT | CASSYSTTTNEKLFF
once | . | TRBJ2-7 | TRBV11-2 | TGTGCCAGCAGCGTGGTAGATGCTCGGGGCGAGCAGTACTTC | CASSVVDARGEQYF
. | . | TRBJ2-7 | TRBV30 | TGTGCCTGGACGAGGTCCTCTACTGAGCAGTACTTC | CAWTRSSTEQYF
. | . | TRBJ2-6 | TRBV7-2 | TGTGCCAGCAGCTGGGGCAGCTCCTCTGGGGCCAACGTCCTGACTTTC | CASSWGSSSGANVLTF
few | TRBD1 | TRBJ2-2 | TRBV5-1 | TGCGCCAGCAGTTTAGGGGGCGCCGACACCGGGGAGCTGTTTTTT | CASSLGGADTGELFF
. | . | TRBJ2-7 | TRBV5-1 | TGCGCCAGCAGCTTATGGGAAGCGGCCCAGGCCGAGCAGTACTTC | CASSLWEAAQAEQYF
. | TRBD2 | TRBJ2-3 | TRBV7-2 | TGTGCCAGCAGCTTAGTAGCGACTAGCGGGAGTCCCACAGATACGCAGTATTTT | CASSLVATSGSPTDTQYF
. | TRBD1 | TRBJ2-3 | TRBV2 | TGTGCCGGGGGGACAGGGGAGGAGGATACGCAGTATTTT | CAGGTGEEDTQYF
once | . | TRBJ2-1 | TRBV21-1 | TGTGCCAGCAGCTCACAGAGGCCTAGCGGGACAAACAATGAGCAGTTCTTC | CASSSQRPSGTNNEQFF
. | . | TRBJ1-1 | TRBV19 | TGTGCCAGTAGTCCACGGTCCATTAACACTGAAGCTTTCTTT | CASSPRSINTEAFF
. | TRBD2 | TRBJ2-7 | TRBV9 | TGTGCCAGCAGCGGGCGTTTGGGGGAGGGGTACGAGCAGTACTTC | CASSGRLGEGYEQYF
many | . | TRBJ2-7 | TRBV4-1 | TGCGCCAGCAGCCCGGGACAGCGGGGAGATTCGAAGCAGTACTTC | CASSPGQRGDSKQYF
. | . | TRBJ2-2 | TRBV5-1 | TGCGCCAGCAGCCCCCGAGCGGGTTCCGGGGAGCTGTTTTTT | CASSPRAGSGELFF
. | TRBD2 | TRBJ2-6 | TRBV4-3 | TGCGCCAGCAGCCTGAGGCGCGGGCTAGCGGGAGGTACTGGGGCCAACGTCCTGACTTTC | CASSLRRGLAGGTGANVLTF
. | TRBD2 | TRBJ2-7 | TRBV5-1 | TGCGCCAGCAGCCCTGGTAGAACTAGCGGGAGGTCCTACGAGCAGTACTTC | CASSPGRTSGRSYEQYF
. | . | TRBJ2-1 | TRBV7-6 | TGTGCCAGCAGCTTAAGAGGGGAAGAGCAGTTCTTC | CASSLRGEEQFF
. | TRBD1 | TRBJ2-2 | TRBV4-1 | TGCGCCAGCAGCCGACAACAGGGGGTCAACACCGGGGAGCTGTTTTTT | CASSRQQGVNTGELFF
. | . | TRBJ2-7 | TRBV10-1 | TGCGCCAGACAGGCCTACGAGCAGTACTTC | CARQAYEQYF
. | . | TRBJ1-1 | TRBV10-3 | TGTGCCACCGGGGAGTACAGGAGTCCTGAAGCTTTCTTT | CATGEYRSPEAFF
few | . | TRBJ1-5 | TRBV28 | TGTGCCAGCAGCTGGGATAGCAATCAGCCCCAGCATTTT | CASSWDSNQPQHF
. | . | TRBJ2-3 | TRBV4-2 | TGTGCCAGCAGCCAAAGTACGAGGCCGCAGTATTTT | CASSQSTRPQYF
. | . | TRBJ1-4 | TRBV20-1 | TGCAGTGCCGGGGAGAGTGAAAAACTGTTTTTT | CSAGESEKLFF
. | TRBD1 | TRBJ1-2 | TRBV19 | TGTGCCAGTCGAACGGGCGACAGGGGAAACTATGGCTACACCTTC | CASRTGDRGNYGYTF
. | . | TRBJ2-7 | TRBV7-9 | TGTGCCAGCAGCTTGGGGGGGGCCTCGGAGCAGTACTTC | CASSLGGASEQYF